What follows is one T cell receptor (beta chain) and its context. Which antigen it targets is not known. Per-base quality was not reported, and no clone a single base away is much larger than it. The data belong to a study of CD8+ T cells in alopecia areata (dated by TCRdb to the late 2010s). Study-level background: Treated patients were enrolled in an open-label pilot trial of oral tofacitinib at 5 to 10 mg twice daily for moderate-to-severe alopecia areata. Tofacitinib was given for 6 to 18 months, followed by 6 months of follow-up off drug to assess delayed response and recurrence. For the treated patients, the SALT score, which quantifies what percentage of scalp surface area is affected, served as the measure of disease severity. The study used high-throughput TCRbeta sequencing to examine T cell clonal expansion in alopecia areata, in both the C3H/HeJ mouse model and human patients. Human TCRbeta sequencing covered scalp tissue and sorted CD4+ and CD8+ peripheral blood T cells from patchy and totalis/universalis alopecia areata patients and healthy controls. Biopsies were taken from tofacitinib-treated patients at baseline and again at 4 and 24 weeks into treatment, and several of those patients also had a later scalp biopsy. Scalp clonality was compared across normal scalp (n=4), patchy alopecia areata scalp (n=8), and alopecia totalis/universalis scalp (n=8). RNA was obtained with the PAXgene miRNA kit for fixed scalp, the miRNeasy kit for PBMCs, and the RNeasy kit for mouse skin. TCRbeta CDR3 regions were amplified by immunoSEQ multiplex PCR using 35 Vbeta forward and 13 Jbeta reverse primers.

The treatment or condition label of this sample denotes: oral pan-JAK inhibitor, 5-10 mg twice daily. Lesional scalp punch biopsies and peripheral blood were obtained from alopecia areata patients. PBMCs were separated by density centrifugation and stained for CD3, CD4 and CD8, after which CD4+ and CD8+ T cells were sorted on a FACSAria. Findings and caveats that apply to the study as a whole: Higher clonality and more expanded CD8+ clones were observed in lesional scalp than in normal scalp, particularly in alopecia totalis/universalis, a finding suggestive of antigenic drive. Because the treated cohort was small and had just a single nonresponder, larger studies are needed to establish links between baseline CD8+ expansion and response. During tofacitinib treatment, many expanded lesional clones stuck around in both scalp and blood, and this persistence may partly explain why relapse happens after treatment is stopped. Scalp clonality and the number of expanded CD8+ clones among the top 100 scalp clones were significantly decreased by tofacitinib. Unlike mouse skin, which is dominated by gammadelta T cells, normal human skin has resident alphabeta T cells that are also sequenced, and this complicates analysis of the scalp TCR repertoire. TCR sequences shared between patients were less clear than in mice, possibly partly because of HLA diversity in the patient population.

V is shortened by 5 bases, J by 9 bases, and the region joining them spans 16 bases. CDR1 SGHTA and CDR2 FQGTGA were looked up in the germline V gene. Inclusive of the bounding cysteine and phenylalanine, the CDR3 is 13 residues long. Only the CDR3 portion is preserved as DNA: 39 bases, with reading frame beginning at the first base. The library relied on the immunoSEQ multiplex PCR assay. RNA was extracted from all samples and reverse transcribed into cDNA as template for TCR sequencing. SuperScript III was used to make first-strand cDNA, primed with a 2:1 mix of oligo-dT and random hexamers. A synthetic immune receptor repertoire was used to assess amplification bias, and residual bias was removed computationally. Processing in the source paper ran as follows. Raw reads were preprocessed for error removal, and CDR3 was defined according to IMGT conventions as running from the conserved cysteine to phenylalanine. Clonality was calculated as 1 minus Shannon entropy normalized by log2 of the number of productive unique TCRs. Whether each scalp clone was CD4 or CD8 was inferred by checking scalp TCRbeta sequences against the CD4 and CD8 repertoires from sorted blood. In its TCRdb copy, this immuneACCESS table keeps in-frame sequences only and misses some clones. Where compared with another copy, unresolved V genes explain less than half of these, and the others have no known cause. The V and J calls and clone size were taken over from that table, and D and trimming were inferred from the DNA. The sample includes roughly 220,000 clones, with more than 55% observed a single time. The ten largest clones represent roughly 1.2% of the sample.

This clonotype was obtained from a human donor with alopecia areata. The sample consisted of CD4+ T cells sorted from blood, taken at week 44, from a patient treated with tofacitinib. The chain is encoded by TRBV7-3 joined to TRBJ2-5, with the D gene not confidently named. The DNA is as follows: TGTGCCAGCAGCCTCGGCGCTGGGTCGGCCCAGTACTTC. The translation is CASSLGAGSAQYF.